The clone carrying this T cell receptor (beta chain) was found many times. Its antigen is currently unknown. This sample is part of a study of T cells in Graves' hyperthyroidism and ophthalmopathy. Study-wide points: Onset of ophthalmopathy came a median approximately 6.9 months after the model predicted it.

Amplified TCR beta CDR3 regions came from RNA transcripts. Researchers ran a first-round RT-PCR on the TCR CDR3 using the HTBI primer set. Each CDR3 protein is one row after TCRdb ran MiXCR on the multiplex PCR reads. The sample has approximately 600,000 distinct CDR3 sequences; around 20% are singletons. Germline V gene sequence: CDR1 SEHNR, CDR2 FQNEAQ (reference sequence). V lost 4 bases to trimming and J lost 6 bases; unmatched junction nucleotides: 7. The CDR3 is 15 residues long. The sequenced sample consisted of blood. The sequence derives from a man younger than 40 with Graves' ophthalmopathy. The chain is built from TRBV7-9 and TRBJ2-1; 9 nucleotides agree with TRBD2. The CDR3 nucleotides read TGTGCCAGCAGCTCTGCCGGGACTAGCCTCAATGAGCAGTTCTTC. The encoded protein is CASSSAGTSLNEQFF. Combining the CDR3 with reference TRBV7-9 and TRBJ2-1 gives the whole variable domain DTGVSQNPRHKITKRGQNVTFRCDPISEHNRLYWYRQTLGQGPEFLTYFQNEAQLEKSRLLSDRFSAERPKGSFSTLEIQRTEQGDSAMYLCASSSAGTSLNEQFFGPGTRLTVL.